The subject of this entry is one T cell receptor (beta chain). These data originate in a study of blood T cell repertoires in COVID-19. Turning to the study itself: Both acute and convalescent COVID-19 samples were obtained from the United States, Italy and Spain. Sources were T cells, B-cell-depleted T cells, or PBMCs; the material itself was cDNA or gDNA.

Authors' analysis steps: Reference gene primer amplification gave estimated nucleated cell counts. Assay: immunoSEQ multiplex PCR; the TCRdb copy retains only in-frame clones and omits some. The V and J calls and the clone size are those of that table, but D and trimming were determined from the DNA. The sample lists over 200,000 clones; 83% were seen once. The specimen was peripheral blood. The sequence derives from a man older than 75 with acute or convalescent COVID-19.

The CDR3 coding sequence is TGCGCCAGCAGCAACCAGGGGGGCTACGAGCAGTACTTC. Encoded protein: CASSNQGGYEQYF. V and J are TRBV5-1 and TRBJ2-7; TRBD1 might be the D (7 bases). The CDR3 runs to 13 residues. The germline V and J ends were trimmed by 4 bases and 3 bases, with 11 bases remaining between them. Germline V CDR1 and CDR2: SGHRS, YFSETQ.